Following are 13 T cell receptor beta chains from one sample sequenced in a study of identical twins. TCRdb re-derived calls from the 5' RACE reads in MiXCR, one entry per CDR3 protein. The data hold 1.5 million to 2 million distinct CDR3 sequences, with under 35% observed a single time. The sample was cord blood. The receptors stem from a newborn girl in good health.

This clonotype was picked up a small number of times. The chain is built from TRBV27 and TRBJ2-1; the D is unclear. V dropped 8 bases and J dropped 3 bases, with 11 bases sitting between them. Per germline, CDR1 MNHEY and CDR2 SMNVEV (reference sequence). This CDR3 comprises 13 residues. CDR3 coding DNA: TGTGCCAGCCAACTTGGTCGCTACAATGAGCAGTTCTTC. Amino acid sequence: CASQLGRYNEQFF.

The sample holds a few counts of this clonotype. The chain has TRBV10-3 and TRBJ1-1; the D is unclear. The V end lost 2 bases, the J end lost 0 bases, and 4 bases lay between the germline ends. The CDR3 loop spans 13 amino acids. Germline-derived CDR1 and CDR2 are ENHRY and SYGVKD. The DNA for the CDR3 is TGTGCCATCAGTGAGATCCTGAACACTGAAGCTTTCTTT. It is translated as CAISEILNTEAFF.

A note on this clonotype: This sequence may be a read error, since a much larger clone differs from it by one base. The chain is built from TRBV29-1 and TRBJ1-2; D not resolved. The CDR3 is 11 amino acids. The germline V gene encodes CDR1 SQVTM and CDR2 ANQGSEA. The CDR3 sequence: CGAAVNYGYTF. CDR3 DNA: TGCGGCGCCGCGGTGAACTATGGCTACACCTTC.

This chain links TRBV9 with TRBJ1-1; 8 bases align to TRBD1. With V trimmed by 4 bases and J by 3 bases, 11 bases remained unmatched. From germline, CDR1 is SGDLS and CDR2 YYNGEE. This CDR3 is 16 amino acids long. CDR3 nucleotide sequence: TGTGCCAGCAGCACTCGACAGGGGCGGGGGGACACTGAAGCTTTCTTT. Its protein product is CASSTRQGRGDTEAFF.

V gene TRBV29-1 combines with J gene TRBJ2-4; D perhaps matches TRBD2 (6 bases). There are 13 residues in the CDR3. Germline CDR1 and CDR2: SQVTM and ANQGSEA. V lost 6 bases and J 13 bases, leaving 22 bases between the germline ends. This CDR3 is CSVAQGAWEAQYF. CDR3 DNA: TGCAGCGTCGCCCAGGGAGCGTGGGAGGCGCAGTACTTC.

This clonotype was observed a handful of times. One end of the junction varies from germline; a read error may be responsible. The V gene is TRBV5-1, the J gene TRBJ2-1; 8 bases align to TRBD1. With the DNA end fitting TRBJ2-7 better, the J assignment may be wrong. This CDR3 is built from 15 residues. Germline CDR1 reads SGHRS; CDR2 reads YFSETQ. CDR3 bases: TGTGCTAGCAGCTTAGGGACAGGCTCCTACAATGAGCAGTACTTC. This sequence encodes CASSLGTGSYNEQYF.

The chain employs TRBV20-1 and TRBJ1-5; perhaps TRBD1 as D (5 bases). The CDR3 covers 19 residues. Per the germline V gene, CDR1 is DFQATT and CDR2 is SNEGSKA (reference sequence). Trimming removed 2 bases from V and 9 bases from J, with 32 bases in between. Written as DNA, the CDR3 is TGCAGTGCTAGACCCCAGGGTTTTTTGCTAGCATGGCCTAATGGGCCCCAGCATTTT. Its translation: CSARPQGFLLAWPNGPQHF.

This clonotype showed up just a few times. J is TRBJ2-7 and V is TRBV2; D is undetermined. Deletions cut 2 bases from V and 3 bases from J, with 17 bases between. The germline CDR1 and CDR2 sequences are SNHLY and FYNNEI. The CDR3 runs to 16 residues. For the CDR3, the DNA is TGTGCCAGCAGTGAATCTGTCTTAGACGGCTACTACGAGCAGTACTTC. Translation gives CASSESVLDGYYEQYF.

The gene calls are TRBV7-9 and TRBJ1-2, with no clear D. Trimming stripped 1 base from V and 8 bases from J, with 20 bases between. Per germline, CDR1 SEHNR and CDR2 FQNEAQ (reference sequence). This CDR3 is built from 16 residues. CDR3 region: CASSLVIGQPPRGYTF. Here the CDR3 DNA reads TGTGCCAGCAGCTTAGTTATTGGGCAGCCACCTCGGGGCTACACCTTC.

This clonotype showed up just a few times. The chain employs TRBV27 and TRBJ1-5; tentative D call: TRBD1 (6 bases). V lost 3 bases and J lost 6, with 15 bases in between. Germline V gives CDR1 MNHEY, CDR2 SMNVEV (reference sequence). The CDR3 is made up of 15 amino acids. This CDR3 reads CASSLEGRRGQPQHF. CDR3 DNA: TGTGCCAGCAGTTTGGAGGGGCGCAGGGGTCAGCCCCAGCATTTT.

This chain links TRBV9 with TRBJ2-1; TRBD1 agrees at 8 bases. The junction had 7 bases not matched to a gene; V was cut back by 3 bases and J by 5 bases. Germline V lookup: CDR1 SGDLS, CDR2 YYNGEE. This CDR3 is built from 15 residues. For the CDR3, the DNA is TGTGCCAGCAGCGCGTCCGGGACAGGCAACAATGAGCAGTTCTTC. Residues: CASSASGTGNNEQFF.

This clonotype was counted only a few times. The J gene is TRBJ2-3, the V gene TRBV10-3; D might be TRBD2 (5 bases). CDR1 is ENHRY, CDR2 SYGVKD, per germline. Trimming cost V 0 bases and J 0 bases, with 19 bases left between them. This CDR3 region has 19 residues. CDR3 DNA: TGTGCCATCAGTGAGTCTATTTCCCGGAGCGGCAACAGCACAGATACGCAGTATTTT. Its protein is CAISESISRSGNSTDTQYF.

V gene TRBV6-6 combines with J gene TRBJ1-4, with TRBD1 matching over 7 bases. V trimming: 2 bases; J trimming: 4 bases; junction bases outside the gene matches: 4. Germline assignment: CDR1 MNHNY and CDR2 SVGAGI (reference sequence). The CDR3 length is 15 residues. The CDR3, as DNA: TGTGCCAGCAGTTACGGGACAGCCCTTAATGAAAAACTGTTTTTT. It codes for CASSYGTALNEKLFF.